This T cell receptor (beta chain) was recorded in a study of blood T cell repertoires in COVID-19. The assay was immunoSEQ multiplex PCR, and TCRdb's table has in-frame clones only and misses some. The table has approximately 130,000 clones, roughly four fifths seen once. The length of the CDR3 is 15 residues. Germline CDR1 SGHRS, CDR2 YFSETQ. Trimming took 1 base from V and 6 from J; bases not matched to a gene: 8. The TCR comes from a man aged 30 to 39 who had recovered from COVID-19. Sample: PBMCs or T cells enriched from blood (not recorded which). The genes are TRBV5-1 and TRBJ2-5; 8 nucleotides line up with TRBD2. CDR3: CASSLQSTSVKTQYF. The CDR3 DNA follows: TGCGCCAGCAGCTTGCAATCGACTAGCGTCAAGACCCAGTACTTC.